This T cell receptor (beta chain) stems from a study of spatial heterogeneity in lung cancer. Turning to the study itself: PBMC collected at follow-up were sequenced when available, a median of around 25 months after resection.

V gave up 4 bases and J gave up 5 bases; unmatched junction bases: 4. The CDR3 contains 13 residues. Germline CDR1 reads WSHSY; CDR2 reads SAAADI. At least ten counts were recorded for this clonotype. TCRdb reprocessed the 5' RACE reads via MiXCR and lists one record per CDR3 protein. The sample holds roughly 120,000 distinct CDR3 sequences, 9.5% to 15% seen once. Time point: blood at routine non-recurrence follow-up after resection. Unsorted whole RNA of tumor, nontumor lung or frozen PBMC was sequenced. V usage is TRBV10-2 and J usage is TRBJ1-1; 7 nucleotides line up with TRBD1. This specimen was PBMCs, taken at follow-up. The TCR originated in a male donor with early-stage non-small cell lung cancer. CDR3 DNA: TGCGCCAGCAGTGCACAGGGGAAAACTGAAGCTTTCTTT. It yields the protein CASSAQGKTEAFF.